The clone carrying this TCR beta chain has a count of ten or more. The antigen is unknown. MiXCR was run by TCRdb on the 5' RACE reads, yielding one entry per CDR3 protein. The sample records around 770,000 distinct CDR3 sequences, around 17% being singletons. The sample is drawn from a study of CD8 T cells in ankylosing spondylitis. Study-wide results and limits: One TCR beta motif, made up of seven to nine highly homologous variants, appeared characteristic of ankylosing spondylitis blood. Matched ankylosing spondylitis synovial fluid reportedly contained a significantly enriched population of disease-linked clones. There were earlier reports of some motif variants in reactive arthritis synovial fluid and blood. Disease-linked clones proved CD8+ and comparatively uncommon in peripheral blood.

CDR3 size: 18 residues. From germline, CDR1 is SGDLS and CDR2 YYNGEE. Trimming at V came to 4 bases and at J to 1 base, leaving 6 bases not matched to a gene. The receptor's source is a male donor with ankylosing spondylitis. This chain uses TRBV9 with TRBJ2-6; 12 nucleotides match TRBD2. The sequencing input was blood, either unsorted or a sorted T cell fraction (not recorded which). CDR3 in DNA: TGTGCCAGCAGCTTCAGAGGGACTAGCGGGTCTGGGGCCAACGTCCTGACTTTC. Its translation is CASSFRGTSGSGANVLTF.